Sequencing of this T cell receptor beta chain was carried out in a study of blood T cell repertoires in COVID-19. In the study overall: The United States, Italy and Spain supplied acute and convalescent COVID-19 samples. PBMCs, B-cell-depleted T cells, or T cells were the source of the cDNA or gDNA that made up the material.

In the original analysis: Using reference gene primer amplification, nucleated cell counts were estimated. Sequencing used immunoSEQ multiplex PCR; TCRdb keeps in-frame clones, though not all of them. V, J and clone size were drawn from that table, and D and trimming were deduced from the DNA. The sample carries approximately 190,000 clones, around four fifths recorded once. CDR3 length: 13 amino acids. Per germline, CDR1 LGHDT and CDR2 YNNKEL (reference sequence). Trimming took 3 bases from V and 4 from J; bases not matched to a gene: 3. Regarding this clone: Other DNA sequences in this sample translate to the same CDR3.

This receptor was taken from a middle-aged woman with acute or convalescent COVID-19. The sequencing sample was made of peripheral blood. This rearrangement joins TRBV3-1 (or the pseudogene TRBV3-2) to TRBJ2-7; 7 nucleotides line up with TRBD1. CDR3 nucleotide sequence: TGTGCCAGCAGCCAGGACAGGTCTTACGAGCAGTACTTC. This codes for CASSQDRSYEQYF.